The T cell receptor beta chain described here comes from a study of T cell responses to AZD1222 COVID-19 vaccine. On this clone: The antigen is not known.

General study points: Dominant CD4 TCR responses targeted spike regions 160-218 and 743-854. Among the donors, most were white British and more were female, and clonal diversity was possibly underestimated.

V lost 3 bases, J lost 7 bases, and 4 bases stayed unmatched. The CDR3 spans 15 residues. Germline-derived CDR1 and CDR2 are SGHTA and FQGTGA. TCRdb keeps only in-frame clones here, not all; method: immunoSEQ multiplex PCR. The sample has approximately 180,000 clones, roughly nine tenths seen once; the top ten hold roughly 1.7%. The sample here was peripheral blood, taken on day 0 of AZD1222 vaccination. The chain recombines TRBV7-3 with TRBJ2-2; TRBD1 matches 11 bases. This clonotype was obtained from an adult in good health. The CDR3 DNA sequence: TGTGCCAGCAGCTTTGGGACAGGGGGTAGCGGGGAGCTGTTTTTT. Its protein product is CASSFGTGGSGELFF.